One sample yielded the 23 T cell receptor beta chains listed below, sequenced in a study of shared clonotypes between healthy human individuals. The protocol was immunoSEQ multiplex PCR, while the TCRdb copy is restricted to in-frame clones and leaves out a portion. The data show 2 million to 3 million clones, around nine tenths seen once. The sequenced sample was naive CD4+ T cells sorted from blood. This sample's subset: CD45RA+ positively selected. The source of these receptors is a man aged 18-30 years in good health.

This clone was recorded only once. The V call is TRBV27, the J call TRBJ1-1; D gene ambiguous. CDR1 and CDR2 from the germline V gene are MNHEY and SMNVEV (reference sequence). The CDR3 is 13 amino acids. Trimming stripped 7 bases from V and 0 bases from J, with 9 bases between. CDR3 DNA: TGTGCCAGCAAGAGGGAAATGAACACTGAAGCTTTCTTT. This sequence encodes CASKREMNTEAFF.

The chain recombines TRBV19 with TRBJ2-7, with D uncertain. The CDR3 is made up of 10 amino acids. Germline lookup yields CDR1 LNHDA and CDR2 SQIVND (reference sequence). V lost 8 bases, J lost 9 bases, and 11 bases lay in between. The CDR3 sequence is CASSSLRQYF. In DNA, the CDR3 is TGTGCCAGTTCGTCCCTCCGGCAGTACTTC. The full variable domain, completed using reference TRBV19 and TRBJ2-7, is DGGITQSPKYLFRKEGQNVTLSCEQNLNHDAMYWYRQDPGQGLRLIYYSQIVNDFQKGDIAEGYSVSREKKESFPLTVTSAQKNPTAFYLCASSSLRQYFGPGTRLTVT.

The chain uses TRBV2 and TRBJ2-5; TRBD2 matches at 9 bases. Germline-derived CDR1 and CDR2 are SNHLY and FYNNEI. The V gene end was trimmed by 3 bases and the J gene end by 5 bases; junction bases not matched to a gene: 7. There are 15 residues in the CDR3. CDR3 residues: CASSDGAGGRETQYF. As DNA, the CDR3 is TGTGCCAGCAGTGATGGAGCGGGGGGCCGGGAGACCCAGTACTTC. Variable domain in full (rest from reference TRBV2 and TRBJ2-5): EPEVTQTPSHQVTQMGQEVILRCVPISNHLYFYWYRQILGQKVEFLVSFYNNEISEKSEIFDDQFSVERPDGSNFTLKIRSTKLEDSAMYFCASSDGAGGRETQYFGPGTRLLVL.

The V gene is TRBV5-1, the J gene TRBJ2-2; 8 bases are shared with TRBD2. Germline lookup yields CDR1 SGHRS and CDR2 YFSETQ. The ends lost 2 bases at V and 7 bases at J; junction bases unmatched: 4. The CDR3 has 14 amino acids. CDR3 amino acids: CASSFSGKDGELFF. For the CDR3, the DNA is TGCGCCAGCAGCTTTAGCGGGAAGGACGGGGAGCTGTTTTTT. Full variable domain (outside the CDR3, taken from reference TRBV5-1 and TRBJ2-2): KAGVTQTPRYLIKTRGQQVTLSCSPISGHRSVSWYQQTPGQGLQFLFEYFSETQRNKGNFPGRFSGRQFSNSRSEMNVSTLELGDSALYLCASSFSGKDGELFFGEGSRLTVL.

This chain connects TRBV10-3 to TRBJ1-2; D call uncertain. The CDR3 covers 12 residues. Trimming left V 6 bases short and J 4 bases short, with 9 bases between. Germline V lookup: CDR1 ENHRY, CDR2 SYGVKD. CDR3 residues: CAIRPDTYGYTF. As DNA, the CDR3 is TGTGCCATCAGACCCGACACCTATGGCTACACCTTC.

As regards this clone: This sample includes further DNA sequences coding for the same CDR3. V is TRBV5-6 and J is TRBJ1-2; TRBD1 matches at 7 bases. Germline V gene lookup returns CDR1 SGHDT and CDR2 YYEEEE. V lost 3 bases and J lost 0; bases outside the gene matches: 8. There are 16 residues in the CDR3. CDR3 sequence (DNA): TGTGCCAGCAGCTCCCTCGGGGACAGCGCTAACTATGGCTACACCTTC. Amino acids: CASSSLGDSANYGYTF. Full variable domain (remainder filled in from reference TRBV5-6 and TRBJ1-2): DAGVTQSPTHLIKTRGQQVTLRCSPKSGHDTVSWYQQALGQGPQFIFQYYEEEERQRGNFPDRFSGHQFPNYSSELNVNALLLGDSALYLCASSSLGDSANYGYTFGSGTRLTVV.

This chain connects TRBV4-3 to TRBJ2-2, with TRBD2 identical over 12 bases. The CDR3 contains 17 residues. The trim removed 2 bases at V and 7 bases at J, leaving 8 bases unmatched. The germline CDR1 and CDR2 sequences are LGHNA and YSLEER. The DNA for the CDR3 is TGCGCCAGCAGCCAACGACTAGCGGGAGATCCGGGCGGGGAGCTGTTTTTT. This gives the protein CASSQRLAGDPGGELFF.

This chain joins TRBV11-2 and TRBJ2-7; D remains unclear. The CDR3 length is 11 residues. Germline loops: CDR1 SGHAT, CDR2 FQNNGV. The ends were cut back, 4 bases at V and 4 bases at J, with 5 bases in the middle. DNA for the CDR3: TGTGCCAGCAGCTCGATTTACGAGCAGTACTTC. Protein sequence: CASSSIYEQYF.

V is TRBV29-1 and J is TRBJ2-7; TRBD1 might be the D (8 bases). This CDR3 spans 14 amino acids. Per the germline V gene, CDR1 is SQVTM and CDR2 is ANQGSEA. V was shortened by 2 bases and J by 7 bases, with 18 bases between the two germline ends. The CDR3 here is CSVEIQGGLREQYF. The CDR3 DNA reads TGCAGCGTTGAAATACAGGGGGGGTTACGGGAGCAGTACTTC.

The CDR3: CASSFLRHAHNEQFF. The CDR3 DNA follows: TGTGCCAGCAGCTTTTTACGTCACGCACACAATGAGCAGTTCTTC. The genes are TRBV5-8 and TRBJ2-1; D is ambiguous. Per germline, CDR1 SGHTS and CDR2 YDEGEE. This CDR3 has 15 amino acids. Trimming shortened V by 2 bases and J by 5 bases, and 14 bases separated the two germline ends.

This clone was observed a single time. The chain is built from TRBV30 and TRBJ2-6; no reliable D call. V was clipped by 0 bases and J by 0 bases, with 21 bases between them. The CDR3 has 20 residues. Germline loops: CDR1 GTSNPN, CDR2 SVGIG (reference sequence). The CDR3 sequence is CAWSVWARRSLASGANVLTF. Written as DNA, the CDR3 is TGTGCCTGGAGTGTATGGGCCAGGCGGTCGCTTGCCTCTGGGGCCAACGTCCTGACTTTC.

The genes are TRBV30 and TRBJ1-4; D not certain. With 3 bases removed from V and 7 bases from J, the gap between germline ends came to 21 bases. Germline V gene sequence: CDR1 GTSNPN, CDR2 SVGIG (reference sequence). The CDR3 is made up of 16 amino acids. The CDR3 DNA follows: TGTGCCTGGAGAGACATTAATCCTTCTCGAATTGAAAAACTGTTTTTT. Its protein is CAWRDINPSRIEKLFF.

The chain is built from TRBV13 and TRBJ1-6, with D perhaps matching TRBD1 (5 bases). Germline V lookup: CDR1 PRHDT, CDR2 FYEKMQ (reference sequence). The CDR3 sequence is 16 residues long. Trimming shortened V by 2 bases and J by 1 base, and 9 bases separated the two germline ends. This CDR3 reads CASSLQGVSYNSPLHF. The CDR3 DNA follows: TGTGCCAGCAGCTTACAGGGTGTTTCCTATAATTCACCCCTCCACTTT. Full variable domain (outside the CDR3, taken from reference TRBV13 and TRBJ1-6): AAGVIQSPRHLIKEKRETATLKCYPIPRHDTVYWYQQGPGQDPQFLISFYEKMQSDKGSIPDRFSAQQFSDYHSELNMSSLELGDSALYFCASSLQGVSYNSPLHFGNGTRLTVT.

V usage is TRBV6-1 and J usage is TRBJ2-7; the match to TRBD1 covers 8 bases. Per the germline V gene, CDR1 is MNHNS and CDR2 is SASEGT. The CDR3 extends over 16 amino acids. The V gene end was trimmed by 0 bases and the J gene end by 3 bases; junction bases not matched to a gene: 7. Written as DNA, the CDR3 is TGTGCCAGCAGTGAAGCTTTCGGACAGGGAGTCTACGAGCAGTACTTC. Protein sequence: CASSEAFGQGVYEQYF.

This CDR3 reads CASSQDGTGRSRATEAFF. CDR3 sequence (DNA): TGCGCCAGCAGCCAAGATGGGACAGGGAGGAGCCGAGCCACTGAAGCTTTCTTT. V usage is TRBV4-1 and J usage is TRBJ1-1; 9 positions match TRBD1. The CDR3 consists of 18 residues. The germline CDR1 and CDR2 sequences are MGHRA and YSYEKL. J lost 4 bases, V lost 0 bases, and 12 bases had no gene match.

To note about this clone: The sample contains more than one DNA sequence encoding this CDR3. The V and J genes are TRBV5-4 and TRBJ1-2; 10 nucleotides agree with TRBD1. Losses at the gene ends were 2 bases for V and 6 bases for J; bases not matched to a gene: 1. Germline CDR1 and CDR2: SGHNT and YYREEE (reference sequence). The CDR3 is 13 residues long. For the CDR3, the DNA is TGTGCCAGCAGCTTAGGACAGGGGGATGGCTACACCTTC. Its protein is CASSLGQGDGYTF.

V and J are TRBV5-1 and TRBJ1-3, with D unresolved. Germline values: CDR1 SGHRS, CDR2 YFSETQ. V dropped 0 bases and J dropped 2 bases, with 9 bases sitting between them. The CDR3 spans 15 residues. This chain's CDR3 is CASSLGPGPGNTIYF. The CDR3 DNA is TGCGCCAGCAGCTTGGGACCCGGACCTGGAAACACCATATATTTT.

The V call is TRBV11-2, the J call TRBJ2-4; 8 bases match TRBD2. Trimming removed 0 bases from V and 8 bases from J; junction bases left unmatched: 15. Germline CDR1 and CDR2: SGHAT and FQNNGV. The CDR3 loop spans 18 amino acids. CDR3 protein: CASSLDVSPGLARDIQYF. The DNA of the CDR3 is TGTGCCAGCAGCTTAGATGTCAGTCCCGGACTAGCCAGGGACATTCAGTACTTC.

There are a few counts of this clone. The V gene is TRBV4-1, the J gene TRBJ1-1, with a weak D call TRBD1 (5 bases). The germline V and J ends were trimmed by 0 bases and 6 bases, with 14 bases remaining between them. Germline V gene sequence: CDR1 MGHRA, CDR2 YSYEKL. The CDR3 runs to 15 residues. The CDR3: CASSQDLRGVAEAFF. For the CDR3, the DNA is TGCGCCAGCAGCCAAGATTTACGGGGGGTGGCTGAAGCTTTCTTT.

The rearrangement links TRBV10-2 to TRBJ2-7; weak D call: TRBD1 (5 bases). Trimming took off 0 bases at V and 1 base at J, with 10 bases between the two ends. The CDR3 sequence is 15 residues long. Germline loops: CDR1 WSHSY, CDR2 SAAADI. CDR3 sequence reads: CASSESAGWSYEQYF. The CDR3 region has the DNA TGCGCCAGCAGTGAGTCGGCAGGGTGGTCCTACGAGCAGTACTTC.

CDR3 amino acids: CASGSGFSYNEQFF. The CDR3 bases are TGTGCCAGCGGGAGCGGGTTCTCCTACAATGAGCAGTTCTTC. The chain carries TRBV2 and TRBJ2-1; D possibly corresponds to TRBD2 (6 bases). This CDR3 is 14 amino acids long. CDR1 is SNHLY, CDR2 FYNNEI, per germline. Trimming removed 8 bases from V and 0 bases from J, with 11 bases in between.

This chain connects TRBV2 to TRBJ1-1; D gene unclear. The ends were cut back, 2 bases at V and 3 bases at J, with 7 bases in the middle. Germline CDR1 and CDR2: SNHLY and FYNNEI. The CDR3 runs 13 residues. The CDR3, as DNA: TGTGCCAGCAGTGAACTGGAGTACACTGAAGCTTTCTTT. Translated: CASSELEYTEAFF. Full variable domain (remainder filled in from reference TRBV2 and TRBJ1-1): EPEVTQTPSHQVTQMGQEVILRCVPISNHLYFYWYRQILGQKVEFLVSFYNNEISEKSEIFDDQFSVERPDGSNFTLKIRSTKLEDSAMYFCASSELEYTEAFFGQGTRLTVV.

The chain joins TRBV30 to TRBJ2-1; D is unresolved. The CDR3 sequence is 14 residues long. Per the germline V gene, CDR1 is GTSNPN and CDR2 is SVGIG (reference sequence). The germline V and J ends were trimmed by 2 bases and 3 bases, with 11 bases remaining between them. This CDR3 reads CAWSTTGDYNEQFF. CDR3 sequence (DNA): TGTGCCTGGAGTACGACGGGCGACTACAATGAGCAGTTCTTC.